This TCR beta chain was found in a study of OX40 agonist ivuxolimab in advanced cancers. About the research overall: Administration of intravenous ivuxolimab to patients occurred every 2 weeks at 0.01 to 10 mg/kg.

The method was immunoSEQ multiplex PCR; TCRdb's version includes in-frame clones alone and lacks a portion of them. The sample contains around 46,000 clones, 82% of which appear only once. The specimen was CD4+ or CD8+ T cells sorted from blood, collected in a trial of the OX40 agonist ivuxolimab. This receptor was taken from an adult with an advanced solid tumor such as melanoma, head and neck, liver or kidney cancer.

The CDR3 region is CASSLMPLGSPLHF. The CDR3 bases are TGTGCCAGCAGCTTAATGCCCCTCGGTTCACCCCTCCACTTT. The chain has TRBV7-3 and TRBJ1-6; D is undetermined. The V end was cut by 1 base, the J end by 9 bases, with 10 bases between. The length of the CDR3 is 14 residues. Germline V gives CDR1 SGHTA, CDR2 FQGTGA.